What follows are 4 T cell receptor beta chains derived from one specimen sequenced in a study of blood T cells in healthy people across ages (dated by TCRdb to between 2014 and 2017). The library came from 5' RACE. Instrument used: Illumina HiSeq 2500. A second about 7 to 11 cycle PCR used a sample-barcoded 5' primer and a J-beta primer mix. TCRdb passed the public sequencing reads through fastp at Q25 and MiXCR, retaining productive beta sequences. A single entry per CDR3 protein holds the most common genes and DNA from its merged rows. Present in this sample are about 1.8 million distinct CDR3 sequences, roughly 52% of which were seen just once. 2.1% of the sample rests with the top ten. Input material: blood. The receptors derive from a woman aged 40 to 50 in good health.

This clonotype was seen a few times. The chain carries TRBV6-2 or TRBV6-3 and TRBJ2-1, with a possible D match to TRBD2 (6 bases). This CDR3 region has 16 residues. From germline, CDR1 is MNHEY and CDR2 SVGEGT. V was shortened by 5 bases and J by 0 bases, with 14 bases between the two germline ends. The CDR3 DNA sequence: TGTGCCAGCAGTCCCGTAGCGGCTAGCTCCTACAATGAGCAGTTCTTC. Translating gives CASSPVAASSYNEQFF.

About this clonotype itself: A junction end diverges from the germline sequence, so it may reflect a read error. The CDR3 DNA reads as TGTGCCAGCACCTTGGCAGGGTTGGAGACCCAGTACTTC. It specifies CASTLAGLETQYF. This sequence joins TRBV5-5 and TRBJ2-4, with a tentative D call TRBD1 (5 bases). The end of the DNA fits TRBJ2-5 better, so the J call may be wrong. The CDR3 covers 13 residues. CDR1 and CDR2 from the germline V gene are SGHKS and YYEKEE (reference sequence).

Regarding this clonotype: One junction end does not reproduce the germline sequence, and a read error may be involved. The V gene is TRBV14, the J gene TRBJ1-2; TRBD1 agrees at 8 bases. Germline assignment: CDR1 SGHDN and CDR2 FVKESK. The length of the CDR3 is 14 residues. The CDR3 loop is CAGSQVGRGLGYTF. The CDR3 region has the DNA TGTGCCGGCAGCCAAGTTGGCAGGGGGCTCGGCTACACCTTC.

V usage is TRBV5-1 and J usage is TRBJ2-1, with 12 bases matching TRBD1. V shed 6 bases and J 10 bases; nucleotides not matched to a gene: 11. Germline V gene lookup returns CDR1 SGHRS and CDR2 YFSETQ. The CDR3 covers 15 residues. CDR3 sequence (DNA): TGCGCCAGCAACAGCCGGGACAGGGGGCTGAGAGAGCAGTTCTTC. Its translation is CASNSRDRGLREQFF.